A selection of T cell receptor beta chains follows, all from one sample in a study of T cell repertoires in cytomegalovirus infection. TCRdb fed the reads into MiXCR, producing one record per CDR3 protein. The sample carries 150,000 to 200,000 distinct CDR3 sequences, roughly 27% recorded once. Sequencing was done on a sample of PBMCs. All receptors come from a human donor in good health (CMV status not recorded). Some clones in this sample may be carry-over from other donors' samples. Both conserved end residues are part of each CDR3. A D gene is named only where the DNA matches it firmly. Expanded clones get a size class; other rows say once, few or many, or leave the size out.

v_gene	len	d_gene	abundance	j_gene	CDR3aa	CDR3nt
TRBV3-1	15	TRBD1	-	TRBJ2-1	CASDSRDRGNNEQFF	TGTGCCAGCGACTCACGGGACAGGGGTAACAATGAGCAGTTCTTC
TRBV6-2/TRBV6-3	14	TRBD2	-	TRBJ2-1	CASSFVTSSNEQFF	TGTGCCAGCAGTTTTGTGACTAGCAGTAATGAGCAGTTCTTC
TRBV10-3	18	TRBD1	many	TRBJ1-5	CAIRNRGMGSGSNQPQHF	TGTGCCATCAGAAACAGGGGAATGGGGTCGGGGAGCAATCAGCCCCAGCATTTT
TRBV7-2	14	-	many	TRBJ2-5	CASSLNGGEETQYF	TGTGCCAGCAGCTTAAACGGGGGAGAAGAGACCCAGTACTTC
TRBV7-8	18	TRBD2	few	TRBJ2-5	CASSLARPLAGYQETQYF	TGTGCCAGCAGCTTAGCTCGACCGCTAGCGGGCTACCAAGAGACCCAGTACTTC
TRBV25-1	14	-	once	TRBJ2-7	CASSPGLRHDEQYF	TGTGCCAGCAGTCCGGGACTTCGGCACGACGAGCAGTACTTC
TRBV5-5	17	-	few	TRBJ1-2	CASSKNPRDKKNYGYTF	TGTGCCAGCAGCAAGAATCCACGGGACAAAAAGAACTATGGCTACACCTTC
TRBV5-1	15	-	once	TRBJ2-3	CASSLAARSTDTQYF	TGCGCCAGCAGCTTGGCGGCGAGGAGCACAGATACGCAGTATTTT
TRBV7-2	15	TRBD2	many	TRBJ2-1	CASSPRTSGGMEQFF	TGTGCCAGCAGCCCGCGGACTAGCGGGGGGATGGAGCAGTTCTTC
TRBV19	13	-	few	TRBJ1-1	CASSSQWNTEAFF	TGTGCCAGTAGTTCACAGTGGAACACTGAAGCTTTCTTT
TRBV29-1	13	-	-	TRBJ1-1	CSVEKTLNTEAFF	TGCAGCGTTGAAAAAACGTTGAACACTGAAGCTTTCTTT